The clone carrying this T cell receptor (beta chain) was seen a few times. Its matching antigen is unknown. Here immunoSEQ multiplex PCR was the method, and the copy in TCRdb shows in-frame clones only, minus some. The sample has about 50,000 clones, about 76% seen once. The CDR3 is 13 residues long. Germline CDR1 is LGHNA and CDR2 is YNFKEQ. The ends were cut back, 3 bases at V and 8 bases at J, with 12 bases in the middle. The record originates from a study of vaccination effects on CD4 cells after COVID-19. Study details: A few convalescent patients were sampled both early and late post-vaccination. After the second dose, samples were taken at median day 72. Study-wide points: After vaccination, spike-reactive clones in convalescents were mostly new vaccine-induced clones.

Researchers isolated CD4+ T cells once approximately ten days of culture had elapsed. This person's SARS-CoV-2 infection, confirmed by PCR, occurred between March and December 2020. Two doses of either BNT162b2 or mRNA-1273 were given to each participant. The clonotype was recovered from a human donor who had a prior SARS-CoV-2 infection. Sequences were derived from CD4+ T cells from PBMCs cultured without peptide, sampled after COVID-19 vaccination. The rearrangement uses TRBV4-2 and TRBJ2-3; tentatively, D is TRBD1 or TRBD2 (5 bases each). CDR3 DNA: TGTGCCAGCAGCCAGGAAACGGGGCGTACGCAGTATTTT. This sequence encodes CASSQETGRTQYF.